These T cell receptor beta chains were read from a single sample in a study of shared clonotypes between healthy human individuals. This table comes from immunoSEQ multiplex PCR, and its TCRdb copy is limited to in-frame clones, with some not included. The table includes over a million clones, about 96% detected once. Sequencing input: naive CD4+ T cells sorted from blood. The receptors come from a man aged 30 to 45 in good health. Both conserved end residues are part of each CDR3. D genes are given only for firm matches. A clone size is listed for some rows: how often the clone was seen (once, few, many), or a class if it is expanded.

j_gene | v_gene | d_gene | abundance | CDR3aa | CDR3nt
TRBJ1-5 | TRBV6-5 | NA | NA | CASSPRSSQPQHF | TGTGCCAGCAGTCCGCGGTCGAGTCAGCCCCAGCATTTT
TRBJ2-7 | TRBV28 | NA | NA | CASSPGGGGFYEQYF | TGTGCCAGCAGCCCAGGGGGAGGGGGTTTCTACGAGCAGTACTTC
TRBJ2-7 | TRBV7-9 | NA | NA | CASSLVSGISYEQYF | TGTGCCAGCAGCTTAGTATCGGGAATCTCCTACGAGCAGTACTTC
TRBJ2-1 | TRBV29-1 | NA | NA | CSVAEGLRNEQFF | TGCAGCGTTGCGGAGGGCCTGAGAAATGAGCAGTTCTTC
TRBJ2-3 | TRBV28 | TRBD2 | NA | CASSNTGGPTDTQYF | TGTGCCAGCAGTAATACGGGAGGGCCTACAGATACGCAGTATTTT
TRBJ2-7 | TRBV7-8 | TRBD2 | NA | CASSSGASGTHSYEQYF | TGTGCCAGCAGCTCTGGGGCTAGCGGGACCCACTCCTACGAGCAGTACTTC
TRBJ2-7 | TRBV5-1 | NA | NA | CASSPLPNQVYEQYF | TGCGCCAGCAGCCCCTTACCCAACCAGGTATACGAGCAGTACTTC
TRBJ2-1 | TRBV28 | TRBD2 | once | CASSPLTSVGGEQFF | TGTGCCAGCAGTCCGCTGACTAGCGTAGGGGGTGAGCAGTTCTTC
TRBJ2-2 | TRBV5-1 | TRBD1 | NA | CASSLGQGAGELFF | TGCGCCAGCAGCCTCGGACAGGGGGCCGGGGAGCTGTTTTTT
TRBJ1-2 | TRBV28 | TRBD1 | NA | CASSLDREIGYTF | TGTGCCAGCAGTTTGGACAGGGAAATTGGCTACACCTTC
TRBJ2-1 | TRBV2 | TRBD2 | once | CASSDHHLAGVSDEQFF | TGTGCCAGCAGCGACCACCACCTAGCGGGCGTGAGCGATGAGCAGTTCTTC
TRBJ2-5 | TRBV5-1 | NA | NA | CASSLERLRTQYF | TGCGCCAGCAGCTTGGAGCGGTTACGGACCCAGTACTTC
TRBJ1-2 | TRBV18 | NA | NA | CASSQPGPNYGYTF | TGTGCCAGCTCACAACCGGGACCCAACTATGGCTACACCTTC
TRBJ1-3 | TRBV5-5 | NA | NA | CASSLDWDRNTIYF | TGTGCCAGCAGCTTAGACTGGGATAGGAACACCATATATTTT
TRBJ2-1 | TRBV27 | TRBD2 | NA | CASSLSALAGENEQFF | TGTGCCAGCAGTTTATCGGCACTAGCGGGAGAGAATGAGCAGTTCTTC
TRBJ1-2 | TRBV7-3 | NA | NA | CASSSRGHELDGYTF | TGTGCCAGCAGCTCCCGAGGACACGAACTTGATGGCTACACCTTC
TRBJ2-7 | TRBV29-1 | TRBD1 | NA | CSVVDRGDPIEQYF | TGCAGCGTTGTGGACAGGGGAGACCCTATCGAGCAGTACTTC
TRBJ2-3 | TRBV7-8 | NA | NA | CASSLSTATDTQYF | TGTGCCAGCAGCTTGTCCACAGCAACAGATACGCAGTATTTT
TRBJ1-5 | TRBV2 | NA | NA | CASSEAASNQPQHF | TGTGCCAGCAGTGAAGCCGCGAGCAATCAGCCCCAGCATTTT
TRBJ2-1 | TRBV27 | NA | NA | CASSSRWRWGIEQFF | TGTGCCAGCAGTTCGCGATGGAGATGGGGTATAGAGCAGTTCTTC
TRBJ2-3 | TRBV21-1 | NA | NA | CASSTLARARVDTQYF | TGTGCCAGCAGCACCCTGGCAAGAGCACGGGTGGATACGCAGTATTTT
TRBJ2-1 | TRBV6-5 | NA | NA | CASSTRSEQFF | TGTGCCAGCAGTACCCGAAGCGAGCAGTTCTTC
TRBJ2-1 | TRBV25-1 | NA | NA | CASRSHGPDQFF | TGTGCCAGCAGATCCCACGGACCCGATCAGTTCTTC
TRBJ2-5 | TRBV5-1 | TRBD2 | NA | CASSLEGLAGETQYF | TGCGCCAGCAGCTTGGAGGGACTAGCGGGAGAGACCCAGTACTTC
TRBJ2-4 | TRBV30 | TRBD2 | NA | CAWSVAGAKNIQYF | TGTGCCTGGAGTGTAGCGGGGGCCAAAAACATTCAGTACTTC
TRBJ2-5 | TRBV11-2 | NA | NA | CASSPRTAGSQYF | TGTGCCAGCAGCCCTAGGACCGCAGGGTCCCAGTACTTC
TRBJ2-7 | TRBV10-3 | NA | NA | CAIGKGRSYEQYF | TGTGCCATAGGAAAGGGAAGGTCCTACGAGCAGTACTTC
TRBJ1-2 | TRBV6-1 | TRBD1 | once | CASSEAGQHYGYTF | TGTGCCAGCAGTGAAGCGGGACAGCACTATGGCTACACCTTC
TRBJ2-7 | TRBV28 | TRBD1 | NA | CASTRTGSLEEQYF | TGTGCCAGCACCCGGACAGGGTCGCTTGAGGAGCAGTACTTC
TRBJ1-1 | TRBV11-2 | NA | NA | CASSFTGRTEAFF | TGTGCCAGCAGCTTCACGGGTCGGACTGAAGCTTTCTTT
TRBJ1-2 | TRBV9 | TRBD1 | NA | CASSVDPQGGGYTF | TGTGCCAGCAGCGTCGACCCTCAGGGGGGCGGCTACACCTTC
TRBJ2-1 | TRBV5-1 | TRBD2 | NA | CASSGWTSGGYNEQFF | TGCGCCAGCAGCGGGTGGACTAGCGGGGGCTACAATGAGCAGTTCTTC
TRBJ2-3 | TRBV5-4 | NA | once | CASSRTATDTQYF | TGTGCCAGCAGTCGGACAGCCACAGATACGCAGTATTTT
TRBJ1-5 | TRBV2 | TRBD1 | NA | CASPRLDREMSNQPQHF | TGTGCCAGCCCCCGTTTGGACAGGGAAATGAGCAATCAGCCCCAGCATTTT
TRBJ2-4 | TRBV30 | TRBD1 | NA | CAWIRRGLPKNIQYF | TGTGCCTGGATCCGCAGGGGGCTACCCAAAAACATTCAGTACTTC
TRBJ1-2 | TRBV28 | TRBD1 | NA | CASTHRGRNYGYTF | TGTGCCAGCACGCACAGGGGGCGAAACTATGGCTACACCTTC
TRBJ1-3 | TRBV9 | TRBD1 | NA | CASSGGQGANTIYF | TGTGCCAGCAGCGGCGGACAGGGTGCAAACACCATATATTTT
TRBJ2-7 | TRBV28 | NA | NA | CASSSLRAEQYF | TGTGCCAGCAGTTCCCTTAGGGCCGAGCAGTACTTC
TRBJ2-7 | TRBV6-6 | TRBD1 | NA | CASSYSTTGGGLEQYF | TGTGCCAGCAGTTACTCCACGACAGGGGGAGGACTCGAGCAGTACTTC
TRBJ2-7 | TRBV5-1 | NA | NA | CASSLGRGGIEQYF | TGCGCCAGCAGCTTGGGAAGGGGCGGCATCGAGCAGTACTTC